The 24 T cell receptor beta chains listed next were all sequenced from one sample in a study of T-cell memory formation after mild COVID-19. TCRdb itself ran the 5' RACE reads through MiXCR, one entry per CDR3 protein. The sample includes some 48,000 distinct CDR3 sequences, around 25% of them seen just once. The sequenced sample consisted of PBMCs or a T cell subset sorted from them (not recorded which). The source of these receptors is a man between 18 and 29 years old who had mild COVID-19 (a few samples of this study predate the infection). Cell type and time point are not known.

This clonotype was observed a handful of times. The chain links TRBV4-3 to TRBJ2-3; D is possibly TRBD2 (7 bases). Germline V gene data show CDR1 as LGHNA and CDR2 as YSLEER. Trimming cost V 0 bases and J 6 bases, with 13 bases left between them. CDR3 length: 15 residues. The CDR3 protein is CASSQDGGAEDTQYF. In DNA, the CDR3 is TGCGCCAGCAGCCAAGATGGGGGGGCGGAGGATACGCAGTATTTT.

V and J are TRBV11-2 and TRBJ2-5, with D uncertain. Germline V lookup: CDR1 SGHAT, CDR2 FQNNGV. V lost 3 bases, J lost 5 bases, and 7 bases lay in between. The CDR3 is 12 residues long. CDR3 nucleotide sequence: TGTGCCAGCAGCTTCGTTAAGGAGACCCAGTACTTC. This encodes CASSFVKETQYF.

This clonotype was seen repeatedly, ten times or more. The chain uses TRBV6-2 or TRBV6-3 and TRBJ2-1; D is unclear. The CDR3 has 11 residues. Germline-derived CDR1 and CDR2 are MNHEY and SVGEGT. V was clipped by 2 bases and J by 6 bases, with 2 bases between them. The CDR3 DNA reads TGTGCCAGCAGTTACGGCAATGAGCAGTTCTTC. Translation: CASSYGNEQFF.

This clonotype appeared many times. V gene TRBV12-3 or TRBV12-4 combines with J gene TRBJ1-2; D gene unclear. This CDR3 is built from 15 residues. V was pared by 0 bases and J by 4 bases, with 12 bases between. The CDR3 region has the DNA TGTGCCAGCAGTTTAGCGCTAGGCAGGAGCTATGGCTACACCTTC. It encodes CASSLALGRSYGYTF.

In this sample, this clonotype turned up a few times. V gene TRBV11-2 combines with J gene TRBJ2-7; D is uncertain. With 5 bases removed from V and 2 bases from J, the gap between germline ends came to 4 bases. CDR1 is SGHAT and CDR2 is FQNNGV in the germline V gene. This CDR3 is 11 amino acids long. The CDR3 loop is CASSDAYEQYF. CDR3 DNA sequence: TGTGCCAGCAGCGATGCCTACGAGCAGTACTTC.

The chain links TRBV4-1 to TRBJ2-5, with 9 bases matching TRBD2. The CDR3 is 17 amino acids. The V segment lost 0 bases and the J segment 1 base; nucleotides outside the gene matches: 6. Germline CDR1 and CDR2: MGHRA and YSYEKL. The DNA of the CDR3 is TGCGCCAGCAGCCAAGAGAAAAGCGGGGGGATCCAAGAGACCCAGTACTTC. The encoded protein is CASSQEKSGGIQETQYF.

This clonotype came up a few times. V gene TRBV6-2 or TRBV6-3 combines with J gene TRBJ1-6, with D maybe TRBD1 (5 bases). Trimming removed 0 bases from V and 15 bases from J, with 15 bases in between. Germline V lookup: CDR1 MNHEY, CDR2 SVGEGT. The CDR3 runs 14 residues. CDR3 region: CASSYSSLTGGLHF. In DNA, the CDR3 is TGTGCCAGCAGTTACTCGTCTCTTACCGGGGGCCTCCACTTT.

The V gene is TRBV4-1, the J gene TRBJ1-2, with a weak D call TRBD1 (6 bases). Trimming removed 2 bases from V and 3 bases from J, with 16 bases in between. CDR1 and CDR2 (germline): MGHRA, YSYEKL. This CDR3 has 16 residues. CDR3: CASSQSGAGKHYGYTF. In DNA form, the CDR3 reads TGCGCCAGCAGCCAATCGGGGGCGGGGAAGCACTATGGCTACACCTTC.

Only a few counts were recorded for this clonotype. V usage is TRBV6-6 and J usage is TRBJ2-7; D ambiguous. V was cut by 1 base and J by 4 bases, with 8 bases left in between. The CDR3 is 13 residues long. The V gene's germline CDR1 is MNHNY and CDR2 SVGAGI (reference sequence). The CDR3, as DNA: TGTGCCAGCAGTTACTTGGGCGAATACGAGCAGTACTTC. As protein: CASSYLGEYEQYF.

This clonotype is a singleton in its sample. V gene TRBV5-4 combines with J gene TRBJ2-7; D perhaps matches TRBD2 (6 bases). Germline lookup yields CDR1 SGHNT and CDR2 YYREEE (reference sequence). This CDR3 has 14 residues. Trimming removed 4 bases from V and 0 bases from J, with 11 bases in between. The CDR3 nucleotides are TGTGCCAGCAGCGCGTGGGACTGCTCCTACGAGCAGTACTTC. Its translation: CASSAWDCSYEQYF. The whole variable domain, remainder taken from reference TRBV5-4 and TRBJ2-7, is ETGVTQSPTHLIKTRGQQVTLRCSSQSGHNTVSWYQQALGQGPQFIFQYYREEENGRGNFPPRFSGLQFPNYSSELNVNALELDDSALYLCASSAWDCSYEQYFGPGTRLTVT.

This chain links TRBV4-2 with TRBJ2-3, with 10 positions matching TRBD2. CDR3 size: 16 residues. Germline trimming cut 0 bases from V and 4 bases from J; bases unmatched to any gene: 4. Germline-derived CDR1 and CDR2 are LGHNA and YNFKEQ. CDR3 protein: CASSQDQRGGPDTQYF. In nucleotides, the CDR3 is TGTGCCAGCAGCCAAGATCAGCGGGGGGGCCCAGATACGCAGTATTTT.

This chain links TRBV7-2 with TRBJ2-3; D is ambiguous. The CDR3 extends over 14 amino acids. Deletions cut 3 bases from V and 2 bases from J, with 9 bases between. Germline V lookup: CDR1 SGHTA, CDR2 FQGNSA. The CDR3 loop is CASSFGPITDTQYF. CDR3 in DNA: TGTGCCAGCAGCTTTGGGCCTATCACAGATACGCAGTATTTT.

The chain couples TRBV7-9 to TRBJ2-7; D gene unclear. The CDR3 covers 15 residues. V dropped 6 bases and J dropped 3 bases, with 18 bases sitting between them. Looked up from germline, CDR1 is SEHNR and CDR2 is FQNEAQ (reference sequence). The CDR3 spells CASRPNPQDYYEQYF. DNA of the CDR3: TGTGCCAGCAGACCCAACCCGCAGGATTACTACGAGCAGTACTTC.

This chain connects TRBV4-1 to TRBJ2-6; D gene ambiguous. V gave up 3 bases and J gave up 0 bases, with 6 bases separating them. The CDR3 has 15 amino acids. CDR1 MGHRA and CDR2 YSYEKL come from the germline V gene. CDR3 loop: CASSQVYSGANVLTF. CDR3 DNA sequence: TGCGCCAGCAGCCAGGTTTACTCTGGGGCCAACGTCCTGACTTTC.

The chain couples TRBV15 to TRBJ1-5; 7 bases align to TRBD1. J was trimmed by 6 bases and V by 8 bases; bases with no gene match: 4. This CDR3 is built from 12 residues. Germline V gives CDR1 LNHNV, CDR2 YYDKDF (reference sequence). The CDR3 region has the DNA TGTGCCACCCGACAGGGAAGTCAGCCCCAGCATTTT. It specifies CATRQGSQPQHF.

The table lists this clonotype with a few counts. V is TRBV20-1 and J is TRBJ2-2; perhaps D is TRBD1 or TRBD2 (5 bases each). The ends were cut back, 0 bases at V and 6 bases at J, with 8 bases in the middle. The V gene's germline CDR1 is DFQATT and CDR2 SNEGSKA (reference sequence). This CDR3 is built from 13 residues. Here the CDR3 reads CSARDRESGELFF. Written as DNA, the CDR3 is TGCAGTGCTAGAGACAGGGAGTCCGGGGAGCTGTTTTTT.

The chain is built from TRBV4-2 and TRBJ2-1; 9 nucleotides align to TRBD1. This CDR3 has 16 amino acids. J was trimmed by 9 bases and V by 1 base; bases with no gene match: 10. Germline CDR1 and CDR2: LGHNA and YNFKEQ. The DNA of the CDR3 is TGTGCCAGCAGCCAAGTCGATGGGGACAGGGCCAGTGAGCAGTTCTTC. It translates to CASSQVDGDRASEQFF.

This chain joins TRBV11-2 and TRBJ2-5, with 11 bases aligning to TRBD2. The V gene's germline CDR1 is SGHAT and CDR2 FQNNGV. V was clipped by 3 bases and J by 0 bases; unmatched bases: 18. CDR3 size: 21 residues. CDR3 region: CASSFQHFRLAGPPYQETQYF. Here the CDR3 DNA reads TGTGCCAGCAGCTTCCAACACTTCAGACTAGCGGGGCCACCTTACCAAGAGACCCAGTACTTC. Filled out from reference TRBV11-2 and TRBJ2-5, the complete variable domain reads EAGVAQSPRYKIIEKRQSVAFWCNPISGHATLYWYQQILGQGPKLLIQFQNNGVVDDSQLPKDRFSAERLKGVDSTLKIQPAKLEDSAVYLCASSFQHFRLAGPPYQETQYFGPGTRLLVL.

The chain recombines TRBV6-5 with TRBJ2-4, with 8 bases matching TRBD1. The CDR3 extends over 14 amino acids. Germline trimming cut 2 bases from V and 9 bases from J; bases unmatched to any gene: 6. Germline V gene data show CDR1 as MNHEY and CDR2 as SVGAGI. The CDR3 DNA reads as TGTGCCAGCAGTTACAGACAGGGGTATTCCATTCAGTACTTC. Amino acids: CASSYRQGYSIQYF.

The chain employs TRBV12-3 or TRBV12-4 and TRBJ1-2; D uncertain. The CDR3 length is 11 residues. Trimming removed 3 bases at V and 4 bases at J, with 3 bases between. CDR3 nucleotide sequence: TGTGCCAGCAGTTTCGGCTATGGCTACACCTTC. Translation: CASSFGYGYTF.

The rearrangement uses TRBV5-5 and TRBJ1-4; a possible D gene is TRBD1 (5 bases). Germline loops: CDR1 SGHKS, CDR2 YYEKEE (reference sequence). V lost 1 base and J 13 bases, leaving 17 bases between the germline ends. The CDR3 is made up of 14 amino acids. CDR3 amino acids: CASSLSAGRDGLFF. CDR3 coding DNA: TGTGCCAGCAGCTTGTCGGCAGGGAGGGATGGACTGTTTTTT.

V gene TRBV30 combines with J gene TRBJ2-7, with 8 bases aligning to TRBD1. This CDR3 spans 12 amino acids. Losses at the gene ends were 3 bases for V and 6 bases for J; bases not matched to a gene: 4. CDR1 and CDR2 from the germline V gene are GTSNPN and SVGIG (reference sequence). CDR3 bases: TGTGCCTGGAGCCGGACAGGGAGCGAGCAGTACTTC. It yields the protein CAWSRTGSEQYF. The full variable domain, its missing parts supplied by reference TRBV30 and TRBJ2-7, is SQTIHQWPATLVQPVGSPLSLECTVEGTSNPNLYWYRQAAGRGLQLLFYSVGIGQISSEVPQNLSASRPQDRQFILSSKKLLLSDSGFYLCAWSRTGSEQYFGPGTRLTVT.

This clonotype was counted only a few times. The rearrangement joins TRBV5-1 to TRBJ2-7; D perhaps matches TRBD2 (6 bases). This CDR3 spans 18 amino acids. Germline V lookup: CDR1 SGHRS, CDR2 YFSETQ. V was clipped by 0 bases and J by 4 bases, with 23 bases between them. The CDR3 here is CASSLALRGQWREYEQYV. CDR3 sequence (DNA): TGCGCCAGCAGCTTGGCCCTAAGGGGCCAATGGAGGGAATACGAGCAGTACGTC.

This chain links TRBV10-3 with TRBJ2-3, with 8 bases fitting TRBD2. J gave up 2 bases and V 7 bases, and 11 bases lay outside the gene matches. Germline-derived CDR1 and CDR2 are ENHRY and SYGVKD. CDR3 length: 16 amino acids. Written as DNA, the CDR3 is TGTGCCATCAAACGGGTAGCGGGATCGAACACAGATACGCAGTATTTT. Protein sequence: CAIKRVAGSNTDTQYF.